The TCR beta chain described here comes from a study of control samples from healthy donors and cancer patients. The germline V gene has CDR1 LNHDA and CDR2 SQIVND (reference sequence). This CDR3 spans 15 amino acids. The ends were cut back, 3 bases at V and 10 bases at J, with 21 bases in the middle. Using immunoSEQ multiplex PCR, the repertoire was profiled, and TCRdb retains in-frame clones only, with some absent. Among under 4,000 clones listed, around 77% were seen once. This clone occurred a few times. This sample includes further DNA sequences coding for the same CDR3. The sample comprised formalin-fixed, paraffin-embedded tissue. This TCR came from a female donor with melanoma. The chain combines TRBV19 with TRBJ1-1; D perhaps matches TRBD1 (5 bases). CDR3 region: CASSIGKGIWQGAFF. CDR3 coding DNA: TGTGCCAGTAGTATCGGGAAAGGGATCTGGCAGGGAGCTTTCTTT.